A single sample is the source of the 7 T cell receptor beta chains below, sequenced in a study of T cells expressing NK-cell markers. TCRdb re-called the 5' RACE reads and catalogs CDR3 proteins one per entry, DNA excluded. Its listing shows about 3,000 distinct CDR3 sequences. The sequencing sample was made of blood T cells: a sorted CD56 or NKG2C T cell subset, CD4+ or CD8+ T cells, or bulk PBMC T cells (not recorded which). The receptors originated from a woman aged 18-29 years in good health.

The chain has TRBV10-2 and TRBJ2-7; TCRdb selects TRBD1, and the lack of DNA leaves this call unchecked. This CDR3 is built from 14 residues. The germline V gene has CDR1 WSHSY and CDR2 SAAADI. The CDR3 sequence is CASISPGHLYEQYF.

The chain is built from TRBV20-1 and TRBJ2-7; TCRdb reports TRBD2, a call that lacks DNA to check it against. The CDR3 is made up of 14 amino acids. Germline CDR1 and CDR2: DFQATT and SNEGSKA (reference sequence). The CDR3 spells CSARGLDSSYEQYF.

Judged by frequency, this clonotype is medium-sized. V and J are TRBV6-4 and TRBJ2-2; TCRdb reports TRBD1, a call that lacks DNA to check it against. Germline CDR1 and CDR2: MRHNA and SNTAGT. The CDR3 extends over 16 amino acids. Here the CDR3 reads CASSDSTGGDTGELFF.

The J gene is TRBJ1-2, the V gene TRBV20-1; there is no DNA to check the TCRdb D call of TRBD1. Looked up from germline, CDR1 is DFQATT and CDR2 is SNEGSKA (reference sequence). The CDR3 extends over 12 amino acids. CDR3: CSASWGRAGYTF.

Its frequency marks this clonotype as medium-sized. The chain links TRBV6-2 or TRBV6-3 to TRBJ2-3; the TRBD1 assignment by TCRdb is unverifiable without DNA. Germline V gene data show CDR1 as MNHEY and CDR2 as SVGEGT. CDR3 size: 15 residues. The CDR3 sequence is CASSPGTASTDTQYF.

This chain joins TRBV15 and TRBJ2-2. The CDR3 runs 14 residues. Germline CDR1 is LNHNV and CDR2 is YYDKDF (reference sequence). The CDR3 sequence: CATSRVETGELFFF.

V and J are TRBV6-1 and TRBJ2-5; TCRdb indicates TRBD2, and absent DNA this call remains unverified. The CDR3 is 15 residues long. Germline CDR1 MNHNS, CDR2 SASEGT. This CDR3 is CASSEGGGGGETQYF.